The 16 T cell receptor beta chains presented below share a single source sample, sequenced in a study of blood T cell repertoires in COVID-19. Assay: immunoSEQ multiplex PCR; the TCRdb copy retains only in-frame clones and omits some. The data hold under 350,000 clones, with around 85% observed a single time. Specimen: PBMCs or T cells enriched from blood (not recorded which). These receptors came from a woman in her thirties or forties with acute COVID-19.

The chain recombines TRBV25-1 with TRBJ2-7; no clear D gene. Germline V gene lookup returns CDR1 MGHDK and CDR2 SYGVNS. This CDR3 spans 15 amino acids. Deletions cut 1 base from V and 7 bases from J, with 17 bases between. The CDR3 DNA sequence: TGTGCCAGCAGTGAATCTCTAGGATCCCAAAAAGAGCAGTACTTC. This translates into CASSESLGSQKEQYF.

The chain couples TRBV7-9 to TRBJ1-2; TRBD1 matches at 7 bases. The CDR3 has 12 amino acids. CDR1 is SEHNR, CDR2 FQNEAQ, per germline (reference sequence). The V and J ends lost 1 base and 9 bases, in that order; junction bases with no gene match: 2. CDR3 nucleotides: TGTGCCAGCAGCTTAGACAGGGGTCGCTACACCTTC. Translating it yields CASSLDRGRYTF.

The chain is built from TRBV6-2 or TRBV6-3 and TRBJ2-4; 10 bases map to TRBD2. V shed 6 bases, J shed 1 base, and the junction held 15 bases outside the gene matches. The CDR3 runs to 19 residues. From germline, CDR1 is MNHEY and CDR2 SVGEGT. This CDR3 reads CASSKQREGLFVAKNIQYF. The CDR3 region has the DNA TGTGCCAGCAGCAAACAGCGGGAGGGCCTTTTTGTCGCCAAAAACATTCAGTACTTC.

In this sample, this clone turned up once. The genes are TRBV7-8 and TRBJ1-2, with D uncertain. V lost 4 bases and J lost 4, with 13 bases in between. Germline CDR1 and CDR2: SGHVS and FQNEAQ. The CDR3 covers 14 residues. The CDR3 DNA is TGTGCCAGCAGCTCCGAAGGACTGGGCTATGGCTACACCTTC. Its protein product is CASSSEGLGYGYTF.

V is TRBV29-1 and J is TRBJ1-3; TRBD1 matches 7 bases. The CDR3 spans 16 residues. Germline V gene lookup returns CDR1 SQVTM and CDR2 ANQGSEA. The V segment lost 4 bases and the J segment 4 bases; nucleotides outside the gene matches: 13. CDR3 DNA: TGCAGCGTTGCGCAGGGGGTTAGGTCTACGGGAAACACCATATATTTT. It specifies CSVAQGVRSTGNTIYF. Using reference TRBV29-1 and TRBJ1-3 for the parts outside the CDR3, the full variable domain is SAVISQKPSRDICQRGTSLTIQCQVDSQVTMMFWYRQQPGQSLTLIATANQGSEATYESGFVIDKFPISRPNLTFSTLTVSNMSPEDSSIYLCSVAQGVRSTGNTIYFGEGSWLTVV.

The chain recombines TRBV5-1 with TRBJ1-5; 11 bases are shared with TRBD1. V lost 6 bases and J lost 7; bases outside the gene matches: 12. Germline V gene sequence: CDR1 SGHRS, CDR2 YFSETQ. CDR3 size: 16 residues. CDR3 DNA sequence: TGCGCCAGCACCGATGAAGGACAGGGGGCATTACAGCCCCAGCATTTT. Translated, it gives CASTDEGQGALQPQHF.

The chain has TRBV24-1 and TRBJ2-1; maybe TRBD1 (6 bases). Trimming left V 3 bases short and J 8 bases short, with 10 bases between. Germline CDR1 and CDR2: KGHDR and SFDVKD. The CDR3 has 13 residues. The CDR3, as DNA: TGTGCCACCAGTGATACAGGGACGGATGAGCAGTTCTTC. Translation gives CATSDTGTDEQFF.

The V and J genes are TRBV3-1 (or the pseudogene TRBV3-2) and TRBJ2-7; a possible D gene is TRBD2 (5 bases). CDR3 size: 13 residues. Trimming pared 2 bases from V and 6 bases from J, leaving 11 bases between. CDR1 and CDR2 (germline): LGHDT, YNNKEL (reference sequence). The CDR3 region is CASSQLGAAEQYF. In nucleotides, the CDR3 is TGTGCCAGCAGCCAACTGGGAGCGGCCGAGCAGTACTTC.

This chain uses TRBV6-2 or TRBV6-3 with TRBJ1-2; D remains unclear. The CDR3 consists of 15 residues. V lost 1 base and J lost 2, with 11 bases in between. Germline values: CDR1 MNHEY, CDR2 SVGEGT. The CDR3 nucleotides are TGTGCCAGCAGTTACTTGAGCAATATCAACTATGGCTACACCTTC. Translated, it gives CASSYLSNINYGYTF.

The gene calls are TRBV19 and TRBJ1-2; D is unclear. This CDR3 comprises 14 residues. The germline V and J ends were trimmed by 3 bases and 1 base, with 9 bases remaining between them. Germline V gene data show CDR1 as LNHDA and CDR2 as SQIVND (reference sequence). The CDR3 coding sequence is TGTGCCAGTAGTATGCTAGGCAGTAACTATGGCTACACCTTC. The encoded protein is CASSMLGSNYGYTF.

The chain uses TRBV5-6 and TRBJ1-2; no clear D. CDR3 length equals 14 residues. V was shortened by 4 bases and J by 8 bases, with 18 bases between the two germline ends. Germline V gene lookup returns CDR1 SGHDT and CDR2 YYEEEE. In DNA form, the CDR3 reads TGTGCCAGCAGCGGCGAACGAGGGCTTATGGGCTACACCTTC. Its translation is CASSGERGLMGYTF.

This clone turned up a few times. This rearrangement joins TRBV27 to TRBJ2-3; 7 bases line up with TRBD1. This CDR3 region has 22 residues. Germline V gene sequence: CDR1 MNHEY, CDR2 SMNVEV (reference sequence). The V and J ends lost 7 bases and 1 base, in that order; junction bases with no gene match: 29. This CDR3 is CASIPDRAIKGVKVSRTDTQYF. Here the CDR3 DNA reads TGTGCCAGCATTCCCGACAGGGCGATAAAGGGCGTAAAGGTTTCTCGCACAGATACGCAGTATTTT.

This clone has a single count. Other nucleotide sequences from this sample produce the same CDR3. The V gene is TRBV6-5, the J gene TRBJ2-7; D may be TRBD2 (6 bases). The CDR3 loop spans 13 amino acids. Trimming left V 3 bases short and J 4 bases short, with 10 bases between. CDR1 and CDR2 from the germline V gene are MNHEY and SVGAGI. The CDR3 region has the DNA TGTGCCAGCAGTTATTCGGGGACTTACGAGCAGTACTTC. Its translation: CASSYSGTYEQYF.

The rearrangement uses TRBV28 and TRBJ1-6; perhaps TRBD1 as D (5 bases). The CDR3 consists of 14 residues. Trimming removed 9 bases from V and 12 bases from J, with 21 bases in between. The germline CDR1 and CDR2 sequences are MDHEN and SYDVKM. The CDR3: CASLGGERTGPLHF. In DNA form, the CDR3 reads TGTGCCAGTTTGGGGGGGGAAAGGACCGGACCCCTCCACTTT.

This sequence joins TRBV7-9 and TRBJ2-2; D may be TRBD2 (6 bases). The CDR3 totals 15 residues. Germline V CDR1 and CDR2: SEHNR, FQNEAQ (reference sequence). Trimming took off 3 bases at V and 1 base at J, with 9 bases between the two ends. CDR3 in DNA: TGTGCCAGCAGCTTGGGGGGAAGGAACACCGGGGAGCTGTTTTTT. Its protein is CASSLGGRNTGELFF. The full variable domain, with the rest looked up from reference TRBV7-9 and TRBJ2-2, is DTGVSQNPRHKITKRGQNVTFRCDPISEHNRLYWYRQTLGQGPEFLTYFQNEAQLEKSRLLSDRFSAERPKGSFSTLEIQRTEQGDSAMYLCASSLGGRNTGELFFGEGSRLTVL.

The rearrangement links TRBV29-1 to TRBJ2-5, with 7 bases that match TRBD1. The CDR3 is made up of 15 amino acids. Germline assignment: CDR1 SQVTM and CDR2 ANQGSEA. V lost 3 bases to trimming and J lost 3 bases; unmatched junction nucleotides: 10. The CDR3 DNA follows: TGCAGCGTTGAGGACTCCGGGACAGCCGAAGAGACCCAGTACTTC. Amino acid sequence: CSVEDSGTAEETQYF.